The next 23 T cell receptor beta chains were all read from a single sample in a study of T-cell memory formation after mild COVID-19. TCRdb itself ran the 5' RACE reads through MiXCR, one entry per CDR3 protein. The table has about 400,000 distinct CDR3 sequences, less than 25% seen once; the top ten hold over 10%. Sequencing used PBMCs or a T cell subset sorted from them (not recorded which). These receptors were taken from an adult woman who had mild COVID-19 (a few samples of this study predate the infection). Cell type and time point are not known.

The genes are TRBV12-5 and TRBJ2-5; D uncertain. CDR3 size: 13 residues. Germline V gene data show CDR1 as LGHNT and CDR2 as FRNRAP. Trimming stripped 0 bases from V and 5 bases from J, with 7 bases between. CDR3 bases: TGTGCTAGTGGTTTGGTAAACCGGGAGACCCAGTACTTC. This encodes CASGLVNRETQYF.

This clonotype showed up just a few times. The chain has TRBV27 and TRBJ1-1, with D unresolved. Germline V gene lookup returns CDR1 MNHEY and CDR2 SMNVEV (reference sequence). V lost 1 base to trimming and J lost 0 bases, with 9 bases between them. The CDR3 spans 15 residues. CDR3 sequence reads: CASSLYDGMNTEAFF. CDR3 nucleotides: TGTGCCAGCAGTTTATATGACGGGATGAACACTGAAGCTTTCTTT.

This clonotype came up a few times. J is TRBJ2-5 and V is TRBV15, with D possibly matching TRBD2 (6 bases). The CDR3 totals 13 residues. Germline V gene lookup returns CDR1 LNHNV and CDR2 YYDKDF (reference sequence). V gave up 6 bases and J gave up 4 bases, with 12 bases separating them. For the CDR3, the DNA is TGTGCCACCAGGGCGGAGGGCCGAGAGACCCAGTACTTC. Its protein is CATRAEGRETQYF.

The CDR3 is CASSLGWGDEQFF. In DNA, the CDR3 is TGTGCCAGCAGCTTGGGCTGGGGCGATGAGCAGTTCTTC. The V and J genes are TRBV5-6 and TRBJ2-1, with D perhaps TRBD1 (5 bases). V lost 0 bases and J lost 8, with 9 bases in between. Germline V CDR1 and CDR2: SGHDT, YYEEEE. The CDR3 covers 13 residues.

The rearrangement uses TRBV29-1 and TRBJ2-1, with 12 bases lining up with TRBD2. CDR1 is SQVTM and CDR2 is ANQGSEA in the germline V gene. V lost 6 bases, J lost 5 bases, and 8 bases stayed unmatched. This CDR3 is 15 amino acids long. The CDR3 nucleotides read TGCAGCGTAGCCGGGACTAGCGGGTTCCACAATGAGCAGTTCTTC. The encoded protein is CSVAGTSGFHNEQFF.

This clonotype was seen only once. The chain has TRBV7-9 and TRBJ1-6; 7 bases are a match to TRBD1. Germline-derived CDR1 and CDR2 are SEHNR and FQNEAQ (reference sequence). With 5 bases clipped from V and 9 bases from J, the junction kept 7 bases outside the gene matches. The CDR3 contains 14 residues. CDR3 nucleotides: TGTGCCAGCAGCCCAGGACAGGCGGTTTCACCCCTCCACTTT. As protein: CASSPGQAVSPLHF.

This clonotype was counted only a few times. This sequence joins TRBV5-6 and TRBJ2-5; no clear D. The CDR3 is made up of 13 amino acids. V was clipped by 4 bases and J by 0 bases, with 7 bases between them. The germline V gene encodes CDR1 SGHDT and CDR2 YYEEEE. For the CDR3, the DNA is TGTGCCAGCAGCCAGAAGAACCAAGAGACCCAGTACTTC. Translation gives CASSQKNQETQYF.

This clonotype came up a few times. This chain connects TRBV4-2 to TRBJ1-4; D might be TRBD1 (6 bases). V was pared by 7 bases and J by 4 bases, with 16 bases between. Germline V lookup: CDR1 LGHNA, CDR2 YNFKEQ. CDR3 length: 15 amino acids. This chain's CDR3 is CASKRGGRGNEKLFF. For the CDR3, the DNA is TGTGCCAGCAAGAGGGGGGGGCGAGGTAATGAAAAACTGTTTTTT.

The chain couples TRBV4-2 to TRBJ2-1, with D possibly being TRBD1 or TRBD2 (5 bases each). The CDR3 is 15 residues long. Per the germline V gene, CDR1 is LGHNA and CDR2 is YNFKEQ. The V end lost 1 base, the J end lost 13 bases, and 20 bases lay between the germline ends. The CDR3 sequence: CASSQVRGLYISQFF. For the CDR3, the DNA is TGTGCCAGCAGCCAAGTCCGGGGCCTTTACATTTCACAGTTCTTC.

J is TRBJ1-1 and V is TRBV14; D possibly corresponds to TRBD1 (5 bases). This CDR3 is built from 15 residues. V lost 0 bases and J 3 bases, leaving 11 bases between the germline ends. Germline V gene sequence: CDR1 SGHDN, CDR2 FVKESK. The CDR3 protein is CASSQDRGVYTEAFF. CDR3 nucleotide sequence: TGTGCCAGCAGCCAAGACCGGGGGGTGTACACTGAAGCTTTCTTT.

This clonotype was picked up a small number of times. The CDR3: CASSVPGQNLQETQYF. The DNA for the CDR3 is TGTGCCAGCAGCGTCCCGGGACAGAATCTCCAAGAGACCCAGTACTTC. This chain joins TRBV5-5 and TRBJ2-5, with 7 positions matching TRBD1. Per the germline V gene, CDR1 is SGHKS and CDR2 is YYEKEE (reference sequence). The CDR3 extends over 16 amino acids. V trimming: 4 bases; J trimming: 1 base; junction bases outside the gene matches: 10. The whole variable domain, filled in from reference TRBV5-5 and TRBJ2-5, reads DAGVTQSPTHLIKTRGQQVTLRCSPISGHKSVSWYQQVLGQGPQFIFQYYEKEERGRGNFPDRFSARQFPNYSSELNVNALLLGDSALYLCASSVPGQNLQETQYFGPGTRLLVL.

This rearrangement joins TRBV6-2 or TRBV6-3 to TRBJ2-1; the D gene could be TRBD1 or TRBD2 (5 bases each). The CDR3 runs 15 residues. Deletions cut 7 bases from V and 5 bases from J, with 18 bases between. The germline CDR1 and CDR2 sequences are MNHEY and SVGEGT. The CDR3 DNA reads TGTGCCAGCACGTTTAGAGGGGCTGTTGACAATGAGCAGTTCTTC. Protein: CASTFRGAVDNEQFF.

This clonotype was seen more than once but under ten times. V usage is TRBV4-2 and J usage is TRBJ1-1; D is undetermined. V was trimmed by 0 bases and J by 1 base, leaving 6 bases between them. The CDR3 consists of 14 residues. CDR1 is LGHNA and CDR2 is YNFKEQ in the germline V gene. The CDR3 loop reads CASSQDSRNTEAFF. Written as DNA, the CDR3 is TGTGCCAGCAGCCAAGACAGCCGGAACACTGAAGCTTTCTTT.

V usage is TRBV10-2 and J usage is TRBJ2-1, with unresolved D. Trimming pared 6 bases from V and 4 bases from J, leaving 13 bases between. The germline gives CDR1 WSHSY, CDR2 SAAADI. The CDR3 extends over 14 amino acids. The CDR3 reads CASRVGTSYNEQFF. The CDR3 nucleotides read TGCGCCAGCAGGGTCGGAACCTCATACAATGAGCAGTTCTTC.

For the CDR3, the DNA is TGCGCCAGCAGCTTGGATCAGGGCTACGAGCAGTACTTC. Translation: CASSLDQGYEQYF. The chain couples TRBV5-1 to TRBJ2-7; possible D gene TRBD1, 5 bases. V shed 0 bases and J shed 3 bases, with 7 bases lying between them. CDR1 and CDR2 from the germline V gene are SGHRS and YFSETQ. This CDR3 comprises 13 residues.

The CDR3 DNA is TGTGCCATCAGTGAGGGGGGCCCCGGGGAGCTGTTTTTT. Its translation: CAISEGGPGELFF. This sequence joins TRBV10-3 and TRBJ2-2; possible D gene TRBD1, 6 bases. V lost 2 bases to trimming and J lost 6 bases, with 7 bases between them. The CDR3 is made up of 13 amino acids. Germline CDR1 ENHRY, CDR2 SYGVKD.

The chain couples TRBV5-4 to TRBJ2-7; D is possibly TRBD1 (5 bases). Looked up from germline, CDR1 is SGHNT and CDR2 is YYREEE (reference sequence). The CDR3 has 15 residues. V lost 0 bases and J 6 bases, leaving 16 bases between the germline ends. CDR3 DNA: TGTGCCAGCAGCTTGGTTCTCGCAGGCCAGGGCGAGCAGTACTTC. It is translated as CASSLVLAGQGEQYF.

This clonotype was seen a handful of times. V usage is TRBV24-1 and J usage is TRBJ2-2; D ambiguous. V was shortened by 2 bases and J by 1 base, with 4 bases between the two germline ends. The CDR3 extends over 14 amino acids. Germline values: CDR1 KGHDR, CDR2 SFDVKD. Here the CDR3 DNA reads TGTGCCACCAGTGATTGGAAGAACACCGGGGAGCTGTTTTTT. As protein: CATSDWKNTGELFF.

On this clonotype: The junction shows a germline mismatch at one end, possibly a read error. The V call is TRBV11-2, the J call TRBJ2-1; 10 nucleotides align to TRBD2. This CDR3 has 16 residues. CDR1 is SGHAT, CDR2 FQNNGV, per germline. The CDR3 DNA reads TGTGCCAGCACCTTAGAAGGGACTAGCGACTACAATGAGCAGTTCTTC. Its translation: CASTLEGTSDYNEQFF.

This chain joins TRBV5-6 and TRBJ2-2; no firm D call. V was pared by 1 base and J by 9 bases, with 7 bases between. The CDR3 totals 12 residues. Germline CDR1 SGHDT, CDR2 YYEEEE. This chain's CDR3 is CASSLTLRELFF. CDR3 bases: TGTGCCAGCAGCTTGACTCTTCGGGAGCTGTTTTTT.

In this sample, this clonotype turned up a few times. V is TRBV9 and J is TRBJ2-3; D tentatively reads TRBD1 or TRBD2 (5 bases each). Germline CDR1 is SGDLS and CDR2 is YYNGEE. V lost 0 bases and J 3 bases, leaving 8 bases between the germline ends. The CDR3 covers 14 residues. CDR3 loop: CASSVGGRTDTQYF. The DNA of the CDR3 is TGTGCCAGCAGCGTAGGGGGACGTACAGATACGCAGTATTTT.

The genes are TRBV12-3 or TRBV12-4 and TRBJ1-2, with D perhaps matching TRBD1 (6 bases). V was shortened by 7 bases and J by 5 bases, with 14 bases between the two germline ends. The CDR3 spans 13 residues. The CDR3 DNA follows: TGTGCCAGCACCTCGGACAGAGTATATGGCTACACCTTC. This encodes CASTSDRVYGYTF.

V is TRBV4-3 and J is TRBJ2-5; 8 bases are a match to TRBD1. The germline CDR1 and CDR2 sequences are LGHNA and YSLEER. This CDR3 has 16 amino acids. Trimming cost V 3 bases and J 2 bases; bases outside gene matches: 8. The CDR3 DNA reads TGCGCCAGCAGCCAGAGGGGGACAGGCTTACAAGAGACCCAGTACTTC. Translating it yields CASSQRGTGLQETQYF.